The rows below give T cell receptor beta chains drawn from one sample of a study of T cell responses to AZD1222 COVID-19 vaccine. Generated by immunoSEQ multiplex PCR, the TCRdb table keeps only in-frame clones and is missing some. The sample has approximately 89,000 clones; about 90% are singletons. Sequencing used peripheral blood, obtained 28 days after the second AZD1222 dose. These receptors originate from an adult who received the AZD1222 COVID-19 vaccine. Both conserved end residues are part of each CDR3. D genes are given only for firm matches. Not all rows give a size; the values are once, few, many and, for expanded clones, a class.

D	V	size	J	DNA	CDR3
TRBD1	TRBV7-2	.	TRBJ1-5	TGTGCCAGCAGCATGGACAGGACCTATCAGCCCCAGCATTTT	CASSMDRTYQPQHF
TRBD1	TRBV7-2	.	TRBJ1-4	TGTGCCAGCAGCCCCGGGACAGGGGTTACTAATGAAAAACTGTTTTTT	CASSPGTGVTNEKLFF
.	TRBV13	once	TRBJ2-6	TGTGCCAGCAGCTCACGAGGCTCTGGGGCCAACGTCCTGACTTTC	CASSSRGSGANVLTF
TRBD1	TRBV4-1	.	TRBJ2-5	TGCGCCAGCAGCCAAGATCCAAGACAGGGTCAGGAGACCCAGTACTTC	CASSQDPRQGQETQYF
.	TRBV28	.	TRBJ1-5	TGTGCCAGCACCCGGGGCAGGAGGGGCTACAATCAGCCCCAGCATTTT	CASTRGRRGYNQPQHF
.	TRBV29-1	.	TRBJ2-5	TGCAGCGTCTCCAAGGGAGCGGCGACGGGAGAGACCCAGTACTTC	CSVSKGAATGETQYF
.	TRBV28	.	TRBJ2-1	TGTGCCAGCAGCCTCGGTGGGGTTAGCGATGAGCAGTTCTTC	CASSLGGVSDEQFF
TRBD2	TRBV7-3	.	TRBJ2-1	TGTGCCAGCAGCAACCGCTCGGGACTAGCTTGGAATGAGCAGTTCTTC	CASSNRSGLAWNEQFF
TRBD1	TRBV9	.	TRBJ1-1	TGTGCCAGCAGCGGGGGGACAGCAAGAGAAGCTTTCTTT	CASSGGTAREAFF
.	TRBV10-3	.	TRBJ1-1	TGTGCCATAGAAGACGACAGGCCGAACACTGAAGCTTTCTTT	CAIEDDRPNTEAFF
TRBD2	TRBV6-2/TRBV6-3	.	TRBJ2-2	TGTGCCAGCAGTTACTTGCGGGAGGCGACCGGGGAGCTGTTTTTT	CASSYLREATGELFF
TRBD2	TRBV3-1/TRBV3-2	.	TRBJ2-5	TGTGCCAGCAGCCCCGGACTAGCGGGAAACCAAGAGACCCAGTACTTC	CASSPGLAGNQETQYF
.	TRBV7-2	.	TRBJ1-5	TGTGCCAGCAGCCTCGGCGGTGATAGCAATCAGCCCCAGCATTTT	CASSLGGDSNQPQHF
.	TRBV5-1	.	TRBJ1-2	TGCGCCAGCAGCACGGCGGGGGAAGGAGGCTACACCTTC	CASSTAGEGGYTF
TRBD1	TRBV6-1	.	TRBJ1-6	TGTGCCAGCAGTGTGGGACAGGGTCCTTGGGCTTCACCCCTCCACTTT	CASSVGQGPWASPLHF
TRBD2	TRBV7-8	.	TRBJ2-5	TGTGCCAGCAGCCCCAGACTAGCGGGGTTCCGGGAGACCCAGTACTTC	CASSPRLAGFRETQYF
.	TRBV7-2	.	TRBJ1-1	TGTGCCAGCAGCTTAACAGGGCGGATCACTGAAGCTTTCTTT	CASSLTGRITEAFF
.	TRBV9	.	TRBJ2-3	TGTGCCAGCAGCCCCGGAACCTTCGCAGATACGCAGTATTTT	CASSPGTFADTQYF
.	TRBV5-1	.	TRBJ1-6	TGCGCCAGCAGCGAAGGCTCCAATTCACCCCTCCACTTT	CASSEGSNSPLHF
TRBD2	TRBV24-1	.	TRBJ2-3	TGTGCCACCAGTGACCCGGCTAGCGGGGGAGACACAGATACGCAGTATTTT	CATSDPASGGDTDTQYF